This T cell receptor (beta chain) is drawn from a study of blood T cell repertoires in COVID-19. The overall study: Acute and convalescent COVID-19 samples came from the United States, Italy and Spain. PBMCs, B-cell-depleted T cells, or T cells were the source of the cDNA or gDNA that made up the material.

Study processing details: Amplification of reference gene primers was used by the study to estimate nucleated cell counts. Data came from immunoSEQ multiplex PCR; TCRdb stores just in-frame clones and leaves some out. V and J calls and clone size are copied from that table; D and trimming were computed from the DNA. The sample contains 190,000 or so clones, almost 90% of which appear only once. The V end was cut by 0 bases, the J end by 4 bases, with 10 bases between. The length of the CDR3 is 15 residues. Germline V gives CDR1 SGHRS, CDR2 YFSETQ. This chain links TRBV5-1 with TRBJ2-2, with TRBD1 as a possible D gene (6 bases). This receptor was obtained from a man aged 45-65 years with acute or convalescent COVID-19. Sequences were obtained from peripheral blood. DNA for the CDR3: TGCGCCAGCAGCTTGGCCCAGGGGAGCACCGGGGAGCTGTTTTTT. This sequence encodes CASSLAQGSTGELFF.